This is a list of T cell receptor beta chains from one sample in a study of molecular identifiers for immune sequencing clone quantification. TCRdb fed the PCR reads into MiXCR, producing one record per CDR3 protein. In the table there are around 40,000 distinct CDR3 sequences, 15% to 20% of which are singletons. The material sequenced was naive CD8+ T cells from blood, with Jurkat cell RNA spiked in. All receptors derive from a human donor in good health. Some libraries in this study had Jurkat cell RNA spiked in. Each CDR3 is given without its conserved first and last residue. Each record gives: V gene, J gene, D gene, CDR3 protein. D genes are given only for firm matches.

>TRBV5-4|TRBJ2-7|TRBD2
ASSRRLAGGLIPEQY
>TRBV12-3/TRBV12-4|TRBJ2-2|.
ASSTGGLNTGELF
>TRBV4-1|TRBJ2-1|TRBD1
ASSRRGQVELNEQF
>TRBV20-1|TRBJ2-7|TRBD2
SARDREGTYSYEQY
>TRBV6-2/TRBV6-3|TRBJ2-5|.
ASSIPVPTGETQY
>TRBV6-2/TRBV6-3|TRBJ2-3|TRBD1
ASSTTGVLTDTQY
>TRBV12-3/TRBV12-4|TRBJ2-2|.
ASSSGINTGELF
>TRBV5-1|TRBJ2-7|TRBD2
ASSLSLAGSEQY
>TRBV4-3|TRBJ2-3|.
ASSQSRGVPDTQY
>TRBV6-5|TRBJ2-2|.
ASRERTVSDTGELF
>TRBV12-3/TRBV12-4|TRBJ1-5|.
ASSTGSQPQH
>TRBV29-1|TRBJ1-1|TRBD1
SVEPGTGGPGGTEAF
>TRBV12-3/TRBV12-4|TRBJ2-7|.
ASSFLNTAGEQY
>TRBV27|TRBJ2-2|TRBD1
ASTRTGTVGTGELF
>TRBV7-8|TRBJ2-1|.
ASSEDTTNEQF
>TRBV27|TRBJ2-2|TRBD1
ASRIVQGLELF
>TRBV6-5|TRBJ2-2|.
ASSPKSTGELF
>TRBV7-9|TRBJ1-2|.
ASSRGPGTNYGYT
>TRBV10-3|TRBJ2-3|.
AISDYTDTQY
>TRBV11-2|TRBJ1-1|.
ASSPGWGNTEAF
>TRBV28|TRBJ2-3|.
ASSSDSSTDTQY
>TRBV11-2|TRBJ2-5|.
ASSLDPAYQETQH